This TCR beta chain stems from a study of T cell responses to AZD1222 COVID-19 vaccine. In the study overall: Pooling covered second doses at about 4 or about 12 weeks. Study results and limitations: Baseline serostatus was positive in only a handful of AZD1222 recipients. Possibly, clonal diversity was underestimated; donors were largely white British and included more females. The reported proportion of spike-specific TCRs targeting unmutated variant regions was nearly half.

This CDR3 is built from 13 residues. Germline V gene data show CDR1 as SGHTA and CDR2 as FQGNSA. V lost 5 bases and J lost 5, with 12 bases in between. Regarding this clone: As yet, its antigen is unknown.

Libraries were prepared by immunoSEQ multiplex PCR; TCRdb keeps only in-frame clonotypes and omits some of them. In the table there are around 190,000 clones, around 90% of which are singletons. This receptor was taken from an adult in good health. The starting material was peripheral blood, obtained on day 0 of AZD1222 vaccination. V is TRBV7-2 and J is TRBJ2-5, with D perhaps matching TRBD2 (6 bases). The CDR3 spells CASSGWGDETQYF. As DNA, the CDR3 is TGTGCCAGCAGCGGATGGGGGGACGAGACCCAGTACTTC.